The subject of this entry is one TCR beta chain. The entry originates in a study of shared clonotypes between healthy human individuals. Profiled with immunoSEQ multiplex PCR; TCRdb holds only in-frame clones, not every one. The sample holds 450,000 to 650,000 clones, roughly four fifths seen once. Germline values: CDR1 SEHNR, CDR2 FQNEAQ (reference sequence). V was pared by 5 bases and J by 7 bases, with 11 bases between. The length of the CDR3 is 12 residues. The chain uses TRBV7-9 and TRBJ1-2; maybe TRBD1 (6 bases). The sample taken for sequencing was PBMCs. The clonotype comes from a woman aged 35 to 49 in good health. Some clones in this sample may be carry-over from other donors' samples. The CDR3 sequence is CASSQGTLGYTF. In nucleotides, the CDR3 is TGTGCCAGCAGCCAAGGGACACTTGGCTACACCTTC.